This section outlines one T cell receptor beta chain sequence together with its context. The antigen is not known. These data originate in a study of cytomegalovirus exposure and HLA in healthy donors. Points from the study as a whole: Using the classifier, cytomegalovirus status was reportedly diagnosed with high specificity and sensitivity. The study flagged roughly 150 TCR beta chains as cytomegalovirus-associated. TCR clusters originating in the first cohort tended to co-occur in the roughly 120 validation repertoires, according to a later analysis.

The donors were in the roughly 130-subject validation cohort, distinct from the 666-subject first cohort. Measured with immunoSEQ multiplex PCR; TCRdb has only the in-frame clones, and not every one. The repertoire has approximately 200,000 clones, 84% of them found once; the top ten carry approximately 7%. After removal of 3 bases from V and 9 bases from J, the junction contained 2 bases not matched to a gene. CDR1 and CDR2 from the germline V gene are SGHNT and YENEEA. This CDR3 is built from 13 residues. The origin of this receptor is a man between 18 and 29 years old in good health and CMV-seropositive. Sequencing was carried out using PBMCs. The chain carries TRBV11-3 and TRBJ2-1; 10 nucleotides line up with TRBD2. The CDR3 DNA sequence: TGTGCCAGCAGCTTCGCTAGCGGGAGTGAGCAGTTCTTC. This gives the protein CASSFASGSEQFF.